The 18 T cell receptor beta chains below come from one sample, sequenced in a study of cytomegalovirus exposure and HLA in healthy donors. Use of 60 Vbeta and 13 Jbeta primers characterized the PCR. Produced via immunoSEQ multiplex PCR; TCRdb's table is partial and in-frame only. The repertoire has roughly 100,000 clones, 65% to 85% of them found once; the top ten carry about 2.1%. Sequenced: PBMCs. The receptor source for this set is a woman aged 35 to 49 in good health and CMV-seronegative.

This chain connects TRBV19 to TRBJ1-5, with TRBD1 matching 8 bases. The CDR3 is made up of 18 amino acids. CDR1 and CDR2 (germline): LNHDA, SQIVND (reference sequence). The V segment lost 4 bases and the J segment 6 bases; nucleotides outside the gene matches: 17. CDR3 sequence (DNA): TGTGCCAGTAGTACCTACGGGGGAGGGACAGGCAATTTTCAGCCCCAGCATTTT. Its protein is CASSTYGGGTGNFQPQHF. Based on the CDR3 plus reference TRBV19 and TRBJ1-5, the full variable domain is DGGITQSPKYLFRKEGQNVTLSCEQNLNHDAMYWYRQDPGQGLRLIYYSQIVNDFQKGDIAEGYSVSREKKESFPLTVTSAQKNPTAFYLCASSTYGGGTGNFQPQHFGDGTRLSIL.

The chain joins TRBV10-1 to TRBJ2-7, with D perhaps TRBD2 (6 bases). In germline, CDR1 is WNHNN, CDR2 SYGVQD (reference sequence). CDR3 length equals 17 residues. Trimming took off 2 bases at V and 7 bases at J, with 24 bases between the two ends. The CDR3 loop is CASSEGGAGGASFEQYF. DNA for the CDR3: TGCGCCAGCAGTGAGGGCGGGGCCGGGGGAGCCTCTTTTGAGCAGTACTTC.

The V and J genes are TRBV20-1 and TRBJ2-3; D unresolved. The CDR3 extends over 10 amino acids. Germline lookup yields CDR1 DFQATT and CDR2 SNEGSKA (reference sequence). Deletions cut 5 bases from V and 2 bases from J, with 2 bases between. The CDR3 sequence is CSAYTDTQYF. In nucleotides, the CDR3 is TGCAGTGCTTACACAGATACGCAGTATTTT.

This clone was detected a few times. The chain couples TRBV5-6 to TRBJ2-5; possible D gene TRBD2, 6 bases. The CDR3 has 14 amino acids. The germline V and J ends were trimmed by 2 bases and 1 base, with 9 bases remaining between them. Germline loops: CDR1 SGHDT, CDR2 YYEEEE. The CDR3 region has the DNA TGTGCCAGCAGCTTACGGGGGAGCCAAGAGACCCAGTACTTC. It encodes CASSLRGSQETQYF.

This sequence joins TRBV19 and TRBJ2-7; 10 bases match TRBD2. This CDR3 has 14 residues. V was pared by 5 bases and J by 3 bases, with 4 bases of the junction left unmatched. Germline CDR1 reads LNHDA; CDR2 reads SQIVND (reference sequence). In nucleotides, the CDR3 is TGTGCCAGTAGTCTTAGCGGGGGGATCTACGAGCAGTACTTC. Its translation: CASSLSGGIYEQYF.

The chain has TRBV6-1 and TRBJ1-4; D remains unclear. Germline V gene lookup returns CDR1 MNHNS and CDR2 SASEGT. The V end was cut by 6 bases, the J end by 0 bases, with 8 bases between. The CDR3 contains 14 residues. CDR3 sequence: CASREFATNEKLFF. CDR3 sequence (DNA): TGTGCCAGCAGGGAGTTTGCAACTAATGAAAAACTGTTTTTT.

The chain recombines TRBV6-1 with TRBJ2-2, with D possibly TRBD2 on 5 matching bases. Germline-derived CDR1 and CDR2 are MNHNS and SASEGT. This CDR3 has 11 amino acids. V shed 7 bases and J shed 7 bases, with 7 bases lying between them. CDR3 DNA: TGTGCCAGCATACTAGACGGGGAGCTGTTTTTT. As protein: CASILDGELFF.

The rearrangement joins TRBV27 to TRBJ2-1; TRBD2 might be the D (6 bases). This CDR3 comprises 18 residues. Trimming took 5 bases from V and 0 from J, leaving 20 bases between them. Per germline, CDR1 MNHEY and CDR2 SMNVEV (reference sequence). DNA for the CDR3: TGTGCCAGCAGTCCTACGGGTGGGGGAGGCGGCTCCTACAATGAGCAGTTCTTC. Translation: CASSPTGGGGGSYNEQFF.

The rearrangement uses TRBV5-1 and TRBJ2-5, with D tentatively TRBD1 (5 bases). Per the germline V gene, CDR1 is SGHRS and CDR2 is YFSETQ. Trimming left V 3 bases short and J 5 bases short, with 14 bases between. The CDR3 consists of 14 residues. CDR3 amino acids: CASSSTTGVETQYF. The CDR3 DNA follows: TGCGCCAGCAGCTCGACAACAGGAGTTGAGACCCAGTACTTC.

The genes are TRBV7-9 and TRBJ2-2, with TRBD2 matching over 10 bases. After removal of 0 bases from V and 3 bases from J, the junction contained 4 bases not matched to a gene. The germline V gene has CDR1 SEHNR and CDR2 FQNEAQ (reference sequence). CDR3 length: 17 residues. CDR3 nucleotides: TGTGCCAGCAGCTTAGCGCCTAGCGGGGGTTACACCGGGGAGCTGTTTTTT. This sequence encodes CASSLAPSGGYTGELFF.

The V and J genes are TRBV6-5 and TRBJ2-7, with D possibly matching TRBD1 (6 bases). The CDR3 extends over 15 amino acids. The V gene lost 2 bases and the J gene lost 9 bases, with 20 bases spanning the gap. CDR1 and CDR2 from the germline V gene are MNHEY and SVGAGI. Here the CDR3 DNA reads TGTGCCAGCAGTTACCCAATCGCAGGGGTAGTGACGCAGTACTTC. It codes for CASSYPIAGVVTQYF.

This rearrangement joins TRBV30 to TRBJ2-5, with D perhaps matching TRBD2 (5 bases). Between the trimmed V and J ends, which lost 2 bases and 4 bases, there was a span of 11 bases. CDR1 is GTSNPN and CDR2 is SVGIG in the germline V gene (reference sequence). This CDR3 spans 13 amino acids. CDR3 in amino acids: CAWSRGWAETQYF. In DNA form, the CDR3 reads TGTGCCTGGAGTCGAGGGTGGGCAGAGACCCAGTACTTC.

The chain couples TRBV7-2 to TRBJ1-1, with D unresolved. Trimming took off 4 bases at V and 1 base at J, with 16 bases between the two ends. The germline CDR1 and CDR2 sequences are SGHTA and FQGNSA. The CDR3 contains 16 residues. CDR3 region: CASSSPLGETNTEAFF. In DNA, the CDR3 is TGTGCCAGCAGCTCACCACTGGGAGAAACGAACACTGAAGCTTTCTTT.

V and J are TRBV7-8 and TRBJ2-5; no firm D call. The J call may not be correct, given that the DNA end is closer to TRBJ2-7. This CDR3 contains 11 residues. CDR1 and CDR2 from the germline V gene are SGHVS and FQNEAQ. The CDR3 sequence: CASSSTYEQYF. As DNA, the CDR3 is TGTGCCAGCAGCTCCACCTACGAGCAGTACTTC.

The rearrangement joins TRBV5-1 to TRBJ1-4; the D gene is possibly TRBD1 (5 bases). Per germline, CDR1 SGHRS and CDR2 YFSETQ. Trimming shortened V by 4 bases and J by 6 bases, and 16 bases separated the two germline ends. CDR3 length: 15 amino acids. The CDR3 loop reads CASSRDLGRDEKLFF. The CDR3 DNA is TGCGCCAGCAGCCGGGACTTGGGGCGGGATGAAAAACTGTTTTTT.

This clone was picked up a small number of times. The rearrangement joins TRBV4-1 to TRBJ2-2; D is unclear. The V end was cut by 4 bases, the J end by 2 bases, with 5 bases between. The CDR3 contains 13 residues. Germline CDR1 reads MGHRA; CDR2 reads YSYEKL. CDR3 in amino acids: CASSRANTGELFF. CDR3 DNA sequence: TGCGCCAGCAGCCGAGCAAACACCGGGGAGCTGTTTTTT.

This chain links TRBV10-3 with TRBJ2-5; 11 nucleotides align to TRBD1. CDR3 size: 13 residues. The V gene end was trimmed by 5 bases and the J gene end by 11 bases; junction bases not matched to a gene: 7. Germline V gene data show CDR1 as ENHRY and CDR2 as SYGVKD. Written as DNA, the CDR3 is TGTGCCATCAGTCCCGGGACAGGGGGAGAGCAGTACTTC. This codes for CAISPGTGGEQYF.

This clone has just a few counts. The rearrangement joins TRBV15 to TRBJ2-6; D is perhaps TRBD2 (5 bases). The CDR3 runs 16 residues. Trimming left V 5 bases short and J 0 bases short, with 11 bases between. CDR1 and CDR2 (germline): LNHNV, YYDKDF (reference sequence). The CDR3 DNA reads TGTGCCACCAGCTTTGAGGGCTCCTCTGGGGCCAACGTCCTGACTTTC. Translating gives CATSFEGSSGANVLTF.